The next 16 T cell receptor beta chains were all read from a single sample in a study of OX40 agonist ivuxolimab in advanced cancers. Libraries were prepared by immunoSEQ multiplex PCR; TCRdb keeps only in-frame clonotypes and omits some of them. The repertoire holds more than 80,000 clones, with around 90% as singletons. The source was CD4+ or CD8+ T cells sorted from blood, collected in a trial of the OX40 agonist ivuxolimab. The source is an adult with an advanced solid tumor such as melanoma, head and neck, liver or kidney cancer.

The chain couples TRBV4-3 to TRBJ2-1; TRBD2 matches 9 bases. The CDR3 runs 17 residues. Germline V CDR1 and CDR2: LGHNA, YSLEER. Trimming at V came to 4 bases and at J to 7 bases, leaving 14 bases not matched to a gene. CDR3 nucleotide sequence: TGCGCCAGCAGCCTCAGGATAGCGGGAGAGGGCGTAAATGAGCAGTTCTTC. It yields the protein CASSLRIAGEGVNEQFF.

There are a few counts of this clone. The chain employs TRBV9 and TRBJ2-1; 8 positions match TRBD2. V shed 0 bases, J shed 0 bases, and the junction held 8 bases outside the gene matches. The germline gives CDR1 SGDLS, CDR2 YYNGEE. CDR3 length: 18 amino acids. CDR3 loop: CASSVGRRSGGSYNEQFF. As DNA, the CDR3 is TGTGCCAGCAGCGTAGGGAGGAGAAGCGGGGGCTCCTACAATGAGCAGTTCTTC.

This clone came up once. The rearrangement uses TRBV4-3 and TRBJ2-1; 9 bases fit TRBD1. J gave up 3 bases and V 4 bases, and 7 bases lay outside the gene matches. The CDR3 runs to 16 residues. Germline V gene sequence: CDR1 LGHNA, CDR2 YSLEER. The CDR3: CASSPLEGQGYNEQFF. CDR3 bases: TGCGCCAGCAGCCCCCTGGAGGGACAGGGCTACAATGAGCAGTTCTTC.

The CDR3 loop reads CASSLWPATEAFF. CDR3 nucleotides: TGTGCCAGCAGTTTATGGCCGGCCACTGAAGCTTTCTTT. This chain connects TRBV28 to TRBJ1-1; D not certain. Trimming left V 0 bases short and J 4 bases short, with 6 bases between. CDR3 size: 13 residues. CDR1 is MDHEN and CDR2 is SYDVKM in the germline V gene.

The rearrangement joins TRBV6-5 to TRBJ2-1; no clear D gene. Germline V lookup: CDR1 MNHEY, CDR2 SVGAGI. Trimming shortened V by 2 bases and J by 7 bases, and 18 bases separated the two germline ends. The CDR3 loop spans 16 amino acids. CDR3 region: CASSYGETLILNEQFF. The CDR3 DNA is TGTGCCAGCAGTTACGGCGAGACCCTTATTCTTAATGAGCAGTTCTTC.

V usage is TRBV5-4 and J usage is TRBJ1-2; 7 positions agree with TRBD1. J lost 3 bases, V lost 6 bases, and 5 bases had no gene match. The CDR3 extends over 13 amino acids. Germline assignment: CDR1 SGHNT and CDR2 YYREEE (reference sequence). This chain's CDR3 is CASNMGQHYGYTF. The CDR3 DNA sequence: TGTGCCAGCAATATGGGACAGCACTATGGCTACACCTTC.

The chain combines TRBV28 with TRBJ2-1, with TRBD2 matching 10 bases. Germline loops: CDR1 MDHEN, CDR2 SYDVKM. V trimming: 6 bases; J trimming: 7 bases; junction bases outside the gene matches: 6. The CDR3 length is 14 residues. The CDR3 sequence is CASRQAGGYNEQFF. CDR3 DNA: TGTGCCAGCAGGCAAGCGGGGGGGTATAATGAGCAGTTCTTC. The full variable domain, in which reference TRBV28 and TRBJ2-1 provide the parts outside the CDR3, is DVKVTQSSRYLVKRTGEKVFLECVQDMDHENMFWYRQDPGLGLRLIYFSYDVKMKEKGDIPEGYSVSREKKERFSLILESASTNQTSMYLCASRQAGGYNEQFFGPGTRLTVL.

The gene calls are TRBV6-5 and TRBJ1-2; D call uncertain. Germline values: CDR1 MNHEY, CDR2 SVGAGI. V lost 6 bases to trimming and J lost 0 bases, with 8 bases between them. There are 13 residues in the CDR3. The CDR3 DNA reads as TGTGCCAGCAGGACCACAACTAACTATGGCTACACCTTC. It specifies CASRTTTNYGYTF.

This clone was seen just once. Written as DNA, the CDR3 is TGTGCCAGCAGCCCTCTAGCCAAAAACATTCAGTACTTC. Encoded protein: CASSPLAKNIQYF. The chain uses TRBV14 and TRBJ2-4; D gene unclear. CDR1 SGHDN and CDR2 FVKESK come from the germline V gene. The CDR3 spans 13 residues. Trimming left V 4 bases short and J 0 bases short, with 4 bases between.

The chain recombines TRBV28 with TRBJ2-2; 8 bases agree with TRBD1. V dropped 4 bases and J dropped 1; count of bases not matched to a gene: 2. CDR1 is MDHEN and CDR2 is SYDVKM in the germline V gene. This CDR3 has 15 amino acids. CDR3 nucleotides: TGTGCCAGCAGTTGGGACAGGATGAACACCGGGGAGCTGTTTTTT. Amino acid sequence: CASSWDRMNTGELFF.

CDR3 sequence reads: CASSDWRGLRDGANVLTF. Written as DNA, the CDR3 is TGTGCCAGCAGTGATTGGAGGGGGCTGCGTGATGGGGCCAACGTCCTGACTTTC. The rearrangement links TRBV6-1 to TRBJ2-6, with D tentatively TRBD1 (7 bases). V lost 3 bases and J lost 3, with 18 bases in between. The CDR3 contains 18 residues. Germline values: CDR1 MNHNS, CDR2 SASEGT.

The chain employs TRBV19 and TRBJ2-5, with TRBD1 matching 12 bases. Trimming cost V 5 bases and J 5 bases; bases outside gene matches: 12. CDR1 is LNHDA and CDR2 is SQIVND in the germline V gene (reference sequence). CDR3 length equals 17 residues. Written as DNA, the CDR3 is TGTGCCAGTAGTCCGGTGTATAGGGACAGGGGGCTGGAGACCCAGTACTTC. Translating gives CASSPVYRDRGLETQYF.

The genes are TRBV30 and TRBJ2-5; no clear D gene. Trimming pared 1 base from V and 4 bases from J, leaving 4 bases between. This CDR3 is 11 amino acids long. CDR1 is GTSNPN and CDR2 is SVGIG in the germline V gene (reference sequence). CDR3 protein: CAWSAGETQYF. CDR3 coding DNA: TGTGCCTGGAGTGCGGGAGAGACCCAGTACTTC.

The chain has TRBV2 and TRBJ1-1; TRBD1 might be the D (6 bases). Germline V CDR1 and CDR2: SNHLY, FYNNEI. The CDR3 length is 13 residues. Trimming removed 7 bases at V and 3 bases at J, with 12 bases between. This chain's CDR3 is CASIQGTYTEAFF. Here the CDR3 DNA reads TGTGCCAGCATCCAGGGGACTTACACTGAAGCTTTCTTT.

V usage is TRBV30 and J usage is TRBJ2-1, with D hard to call. Germline CDR1 is GTSNPN and CDR2 is SVGIG (reference sequence). V lost 2 bases and J lost 7, with 15 bases in between. The CDR3 has 14 amino acids. The CDR3 bases are TGTGCCTGGAGTTTCACGGTTCTTGGTAATGAGCAGTTCTTC. Translation gives CAWSFTVLGNEQFF.

The DNA of the CDR3 is TGTGCCAGCAGTTTAAGGGGCGGGGGGAAGACCTACAATGAGCAGTTCTTC. Protein sequence: CASSLRGGGKTYNEQFF. J is TRBJ2-1 and V is TRBV27; 8 bases are shared with TRBD2. V was clipped by 2 bases and J by 2 bases; unmatched bases: 8. CDR1 MNHEY and CDR2 SMNVEV come from the germline V gene (reference sequence). The CDR3 contains 17 residues.